What follows are 20 T cell receptor beta chains derived from one specimen sequenced in a study of identical twins (TCRdb year 2016). Library construction relied on 5' RACE. The sequencing machine was an Illumina HiSeq 2000. In TCRdb, the public reads were trimmed at Q25 with fastp and aligned with MiXCR, with productive beta chains retained. For every CDR3 protein sequence, its rows merge into one entry that carries the most common genes and DNA. Counted in this sample were a few hundred thousand distinct CDR3 sequences; over 8.5% of them appeared once. Roughly 3% of the sample rests with the top ten. The data were also submitted as part of a second study, on yellow fever vaccine responses in identical twins.

Sequencing input: PBMCs. The receptors come from a woman between 18 and 30 years old in good health.

This rearrangement joins TRBV5-1 to TRBJ2-3, with TRBD2 as a possible D gene (6 bases). The V end lost 1 base, the J end lost 2 bases, and 8 bases lay between the germline ends. The CDR3 sequence is 14 residues long. Germline V CDR1 and CDR2: SGHRS, YFSETQ. The CDR3 region has the DNA TGCGCCAGCAGCTTGCGGACTAACACAGATACGCAGTATTTT. It yields the protein CASSLRTNTDTQYF.

This clonotype was seen more than once but under ten times. V gene TRBV3-1 combines with J gene TRBJ2-7; D is ambiguous. The CDR3 loop spans 15 amino acids. Germline V gives CDR1 LGHDT, CDR2 YNNKEL (reference sequence). V gave up 4 bases and J gave up 3 bases, with 16 bases separating them. This CDR3 is CASSPWVDQIYEQYF. The DNA of the CDR3 is TGTGCCAGCAGCCCCTGGGTAGACCAGATCTACGAGCAGTACTTC.

This clonotype was counted between two and nine times. The chain is built from TRBV29-1 and TRBJ2-7, with TRBD2 as a possible D gene (5 bases). Germline assignment: CDR1 SQVTM and CDR2 ANQGSEA. Trimming stripped 6 bases from V and 3 bases from J, with 15 bases between. There are 13 residues in the CDR3. Here the CDR3 reads CSVLTGDGYEQYF. CDR3 DNA sequence: TGCAGCGTCCTGACCGGGGATGGCTACGAGCAGTACTTC.

The table lists this clonotype with a few counts. This chain links TRBV4-2 with TRBJ2-3; a weak D match, TRBD2 (5 bases). Trimming took off 3 bases at V and 2 bases at J, with 15 bases between the two ends. The CDR3 is 16 amino acids. Germline CDR1 is LGHNA and CDR2 is YNFKEQ. CDR3 amino acids: CASSHPLGAATDTQYF. The CDR3 nucleotides read TGTGCCAGCAGCCACCCCTTGGGAGCGGCCACAGATACGCAGTATTTT.

This clonotype has at least ten counts. The chain has TRBV5-6 and TRBJ1-4; tentatively, D is TRBD1 (5 bases). Germline CDR1 and CDR2: SGHDT and YYEEEE. Trimming removed 4 bases at V and 3 bases at J, with 19 bases between. This CDR3 contains 17 residues. The CDR3 DNA sequence: TGTGCCAGCAGCGACCGACAGCATCAGGGCCCTAATGAAAAACTGTTTTTT. It is translated as CASSDRQHQGPNEKLFF.

The V and J genes are TRBV7-2 and TRBJ2-1, with D unclear. Trimming cost V 1 base and J 4 bases, with 11 bases left between them. Germline lookup yields CDR1 SGHTA and CDR2 FQGNSA. CDR3 size: 15 residues. DNA of the CDR3: TGTGCCAGCAGCTTAGTAGGGCGGACGTACAATGAGCAGTTCTTC. This gives the protein CASSLVGRTYNEQFF.

This clonotype was observed at least ten times. This chain links TRBV20-1 with TRBJ2-3, with TRBD2 matching over 13 bases. V was clipped by 4 bases and J by 3 bases; unmatched bases: 10. Germline V gene sequence: CDR1 DFQATT, CDR2 SNEGSKA (reference sequence). This CDR3 comprises 17 residues. For the CDR3, the DNA is TGCAGTGCTACCTCCGGGACTAGCGGGGTATTTACAGATACGCAGTATTTT. Translated, it gives CSATSGTSGVFTDTQYF.

This chain links TRBV20-1 with TRBJ2-5; no clear D gene. CDR3 length equals 14 residues. The V end lost 3 bases, the J end lost 0 bases, and 11 bases lay between the germline ends. The germline gives CDR1 DFQATT, CDR2 SNEGSKA (reference sequence). The CDR3 bases are TGCAGTGCTAGTTCTATCAGTGACCAAGAGACCCAGTACTTC. This encodes CSASSISDQETQYF.

This chain joins TRBV27 and TRBJ2-1; 11 bases fit TRBD2. CDR3 length: 15 residues. After removal of 8 bases from V and 7 bases from J, the junction contained 10 bases not matched to a gene. Germline V CDR1 and CDR2: MNHEY, SMNVEV (reference sequence). For the CDR3, the DNA is TGTGCCAGCTATAGCGGGGGGGCCCGAGGAAATGAGCAGTTCTTC. It encodes CASYSGGARGNEQFF.

This chain uses TRBV4-1 with TRBJ2-3; 10 bases align to TRBD1. CDR3 length equals 17 residues. J was trimmed by 5 bases and V by 4 bases; bases with no gene match: 12. CDR1 and CDR2 (germline): MGHRA, YSYEKL. The CDR3, as DNA: TGCGCCAGCAGCCTTTCCTTAGGGACAGGGGCGGGAGATACGCAGTATTTT. The encoded protein is CASSLSLGTGAGDTQYF.

This clonotype was picked up many times. The V call is TRBV12-3 or TRBV12-4, the J call TRBJ1-1; D is ambiguous. The germline V and J ends were trimmed by 7 bases and 1 base, with 22 bases remaining between them. This CDR3 is built from 17 residues. The chain's CDR3 is CASIPSSPSAPNTEAFF. In DNA, the CDR3 is TGTGCCAGCATCCCCTCCTCGCCTTCAGCCCCGAACACTGAAGCTTTCTTT.

This clonotype was picked up many times. V usage is TRBV29-1 and J usage is TRBJ2-3; TRBD1 matches 7 bases. The germline V gene has CDR1 SQVTM and CDR2 ANQGSEA. The CDR3 contains 14 residues. J was trimmed by 2 bases and V by 7 bases; bases with no gene match: 9. Here the CDR3 DNA reads TGCAGCGGGAGACAGGGAGCTGCCACAGATACGCAGTATTTT. Protein product: CSGRQGAATDTQYF.

This clonotype occurred many times. The rearrangement joins TRBV29-1 to TRBJ2-2; 13 nucleotides align to TRBD2. The J segment lost 0 bases and the V segment lost 0 bases, leaving 7 bases of the junction unmatched. CDR1 and CDR2 from the germline V gene are SQVTM and ANQGSEA. This CDR3 spans 19 amino acids. The CDR3 sequence is CSVEDQRLAGGTNTGELFF. The CDR3 DNA sequence: TGCAGCGTTGAAGATCAACGACTAGCGGGGGGAACGAACACCGGGGAGCTGTTTTTT.

This clonotype was detected ten times or more. V and J are TRBV27 and TRBJ2-1; 9 positions match TRBD1. Trimming cost V 6 bases and J 3 bases; bases outside gene matches: 9. Per the germline V gene, CDR1 is MNHEY and CDR2 is SMNVEV (reference sequence). The CDR3 is 16 residues long. CDR3: CASSRTGTGIYNEQFF. CDR3 nucleotide sequence: TGTGCCAGCAGCCGAACTGGGACAGGGATCTACAATGAGCAGTTCTTC.

Many counts were recorded for this clonotype. The chain is built from TRBV7-3 and TRBJ2-1; D possibly corresponds to TRBD1 (6 bases). Deletions cut 4 bases from V and 4 bases from J, with 17 bases between. Germline V CDR1 and CDR2: SGHTA, FQGTGA. The CDR3 covers 16 residues. Written as DNA, the CDR3 is TGTGCCAGCAGCTCGCAACCAGGGGTTTTTTACAATGAGCAGTTCTTC. The encoded protein is CASSSQPGVFYNEQFF.

This clonotype has a handful of counts. The chain carries TRBV25-1 and TRBJ2-1, with TRBD2 identical over 9 bases. The V segment lost 3 bases and the J segment 9 bases; nucleotides outside the gene matches: 9. Germline V CDR1 and CDR2: MGHDK, SYGVNS. This CDR3 has 15 amino acids. CDR3 sequence (DNA): TGTGCCAGCAGTGAGGCGGGAGGGAAACGGGGTGAGCAGTTCTTC. Translating it yields CASSEAGGKRGEQFF. The full variable domain, in which reference TRBV25-1 and TRBJ2-1 provide the parts outside the CDR3, is EADIYQTPRYLVIGTGKKITLECSQTMGHDKMYWYQQDPGMELHLIHYSYGVNSTEKGDLSSESTVSRIRTEHFPLTLESARPSHTSQYLCASSEAGGKRGEQFFGPGTRLTVL.

In its sample, this clonotype was seen a few times. The V and J genes are TRBV29-1 and TRBJ1-1; 7 bases match TRBD1. This CDR3 comprises 12 residues. J was trimmed by 3 bases and V by 7 bases; bases with no gene match: 5. Germline CDR1 reads SQVTM; CDR2 reads ANQGSEA. The CDR3 is CSATGMDTEAFF. The CDR3 DNA reads TGCAGCGCGACAGGGATGGACACTGAAGCTTTCTTT. Full variable domain (missing parts from reference TRBV29-1 and TRBJ1-1): SAVISQKPSRDICQRGTSLTIQCQVDSQVTMMFWYRQQPGQSLTLIATANQGSEATYESGFVIDKFPISRPNLTFSTLTVSNMSPEDSSIYLCSATGMDTEAFFGQGTRLTVV.

V is TRBV12-3 or TRBV12-4 and J is TRBJ2-1; tentative D call: TRBD2 (6 bases). With 7 bases removed from V and 6 bases from J, the gap between germline ends came to 19 bases. The CDR3 has 15 amino acids. CDR3 in amino acids: CASKYAGTAPNEQFF. CDR3 nucleotide sequence: TGTGCCAGCAAATACGCGGGGACTGCCCCCAATGAGCAGTTCTTC.

The V call is TRBV7-9, the J call TRBJ2-3; 11 bases are shared with TRBD2. The CDR3 has 16 amino acids. Germline V gives CDR1 SEHNR, CDR2 FQNEAQ (reference sequence). The ends lost 6 bases at V and 2 bases at J; junction bases unmatched: 7. The CDR3 bases are TGTGCCAGCAGTTACGGGACTAGCGGACCCACAGATACGCAGTATTTT. It yields the protein CASSYGTSGPTDTQYF.

This clonotype was counted many times. This chain uses TRBV10-3 with TRBJ2-2; tentatively, D is TRBD1 (5 bases). CDR1 and CDR2 from the germline V gene are ENHRY and SYGVKD. The CDR3 loop spans 14 amino acids. Trimming cost V 3 bases and J 3 bases, with 8 bases left between them. The CDR3 DNA sequence: TGTGCCATCAGTGAAGTGGGGCACACCGGGGAGCTGTTTTTT. This translates into CAISEVGHTGELFF.